These 8 T cell receptor beta chains share one sample of origin, sequenced in a study of cytomegalovirus exposure and HLA in healthy donors. The PCR ran on 60 Vbeta and 13 Jbeta primers. Measured with immunoSEQ multiplex PCR; TCRdb has only the in-frame clones, and not every one. Here the sample spans 160,000 or so clones, 65% to 90% being singletons. The sequenced material came from PBMCs. These receptors came from a man aged 45-60 years in good health and CMV-seropositive.

J is TRBJ1-5 and V is TRBV19, with no clear D. With 0 bases removed from V and 5 bases from J, the gap between germline ends came to 14 bases. The CDR3 contains 16 residues. Germline lookup yields CDR1 LNHDA and CDR2 SQIVND (reference sequence). Here the CDR3 DNA reads TGTGCCAGTAGTATAGATCTACGGGGTTTGGATCAGCCCCAGCATTTT. Its protein is CASSIDLRGLDQPQHF. The entire variable domain, with the rest obtained from reference TRBV19 and TRBJ1-5, is as follows: DGGITQSPKYLFRKEGQNVTLSCEQNLNHDAMYWYRQDPGQGLRLIYYSQIVNDFQKGDIAEGYSVSREKKESFPLTVTSAQKNPTAFYLCASSIDLRGLDQPQHFGDGTRLSIL.

The V and J genes are TRBV9 and TRBJ2-1; the match to TRBD2 covers 9 bases. CDR1 SGDLS and CDR2 YYNGEE come from the germline V gene. V dropped 0 bases and J dropped 8; count of bases not matched to a gene: 6. This CDR3 is 15 amino acids long. This CDR3 reads CASSVVSGRFDEQFF. DNA of the CDR3: TGTGCCAGCAGCGTAGTTAGCGGGAGATTCGATGAGCAGTTCTTC.

This clone was counted once. The chain joins TRBV2 to TRBJ2-3; possibly TRBD1 for D (6 bases). V lost 5 bases and J 5 bases, leaving 14 bases between the germline ends. The CDR3 spans 14 residues. Germline-derived CDR1 and CDR2 are SNHLY and FYNNEI. The CDR3 nucleotides read TGTGCCAGCAGTCTTTCACAGGGAAGAGATACGCAGTATTTT. It specifies CASSLSQGRDTQYF.

V and J are TRBV5-1 and TRBJ1-1; TRBD1 matches at 8 bases. The CDR3 totals 15 residues. Germline-derived CDR1 and CDR2 are SGHRS and YFSETQ. J was trimmed by 2 bases and V by 3 bases; bases with no gene match: 6. The CDR3 sequence: CASSYSGQGNTEAFF. DNA for the CDR3: TGCGCCAGCAGCTACTCAGGACAGGGAAACACTGAAGCTTTCTTT.

The J gene is TRBJ2-3, the V gene TRBV19; 13 bases line up with TRBD2. V shed 7 bases, J shed 6 bases, and the junction held 4 bases outside the gene matches. Germline CDR1 LNHDA, CDR2 SQIVND (reference sequence). There are 14 residues in the CDR3. This CDR3 reads CASKTSGGFDTQYF. For the CDR3, the DNA is TGTGCCAGTAAGACTAGCGGGGGGTTTGATACGCAGTATTTT.

The chain couples TRBV12-5 to TRBJ2-1; 9 bases line up with TRBD2. This CDR3 comprises 19 residues. Trimming at V came to 1 base and at J to 4 bases, leaving 14 bases not matched to a gene. In germline, CDR1 is LGHNT, CDR2 FRNRAP. The CDR3 reads CASGLGAGGRAPAYNEQFF. DNA for the CDR3: TGTGCTAGTGGTTTGGGGGCTGGCGGGAGGGCCCCCGCATACAATGAGCAGTTCTTC.

This clone has only one observation. V gene TRBV10-3 combines with J gene TRBJ2-7; a weak D match, TRBD2 (6 bases). Trimming shortened V by 4 bases and J by 0 bases, and 10 bases separated the two germline ends. Germline V lookup: CDR1 ENHRY, CDR2 SYGVKD. CDR3 length equals 14 residues. CDR3 sequence: CAISAIGGSYEQYF. CDR3 DNA: TGTGCCATCAGTGCCATCGGGGGCTCCTACGAGCAGTACTTC.

This clone was seen just once. This CDR3 is also generated by other DNA sequences in the sample. The rearrangement uses TRBV5-1 and TRBJ2-3; 12 nucleotides agree with TRBD2. Germline V gene sequence: CDR1 SGHRS, CDR2 YFSETQ. CDR3 length: 14 residues. Trimming removed 4 bases from V and 6 bases from J; junction bases left unmatched: 3. The CDR3 DNA is TGCGCCAGCAGCCTGGGGACTAGCGGGGATACGCAGTATTTT. Its protein product is CASSLGTSGDTQYF.